The clone carrying this T cell receptor (beta chain) showed up just a few times. This sample is part of a study of blood T cells in healthy people across ages. CDR1 is MGHRA and CDR2 is YSYEKL in the germline V gene. The CDR3 has 14 residues. The V gene end was trimmed by 4 bases and the J gene end by 7 bases; junction bases not matched to a gene: 5. Combining a sample-barcoded 5' primer with a J-beta primer mix, a second PCR ran for roughly 7 to 12 cycles. MiXCR was run by TCRdb on the 5' RACE reads, yielding one entry per CDR3 protein. The table records about 1,600,000 distinct CDR3 sequences, around two fifths of them present only once.

The clonotype was recovered from a woman aged 18-30 years in good health. V gene TRBV4-1 combines with J gene TRBJ2-1, with TRBD2 matching 9 bases. Sequencing was performed on blood. Here the CDR3 reads CASSPGLAENEQFF. CDR3 DNA sequence: TGCGCCAGCAGCCCGGGACTAGCCGAGAATGAGCAGTTCTTC.